Presented here are 22 T cell receptor beta chains from one specimen sequenced in a study of cytomegalovirus exposure and HLA in healthy donors. Vbeta (60) and Jbeta (13) primers were used in the PCR. Assay: immunoSEQ multiplex PCR; the TCRdb copy retains only in-frame clones and omits some. Here the sample spans 150,000 to 200,000 clones, around 77% being singletons. Sequencing was performed on PBMCs. Receptor source: a female donor in good health and CMV-seronegative.

CDR3 in DNA: TGTGCCAGCAGCTTAACAGCGGGAGCTGGGGCCAACGTCCTGACTTTC. Translating it yields CASSLTAGAGANVLTF. The chain couples TRBV7-2 to TRBJ2-6, with TRBD2 identical over 8 bases. The junction had 2 bases not matched to a gene; V was cut back by 2 bases and J by 2 bases. The CDR3 extends over 16 amino acids. The germline gives CDR1 SGHTA, CDR2 FQGNSA.

The genes are TRBV6-5 and TRBJ2-5; D gene uncertain. The V and J ends lost 7 bases and 7 bases respectively, with 10 bases between them. The germline V gene has CDR1 MNHEY and CDR2 SVGAGI. The CDR3 totals 11 residues. The chain's CDR3 is CASTALGTQYF. For the CDR3, the DNA is TGTGCCAGCACCGCACTCGGGACCCAGTACTTC.

The chain is built from TRBV28 and TRBJ2-5, with TRBD2 matching 10 bases. Trimming cost V 7 bases and J 4 bases; bases outside gene matches: 6. The CDR3 is 14 residues long. Germline V gene sequence: CDR1 MDHEN, CDR2 SYDVKM. CDR3 coding DNA: TGTGCCAGCAAACTAGCGGGAAGTGTAGAGACCCAGTACTTC. Translation gives CASKLAGSVETQYF.

This chain joins TRBV18 and TRBJ2-5; possibly TRBD1 for D (8 bases). The germline gives CDR1 KGHSH, CDR2 LQKENI. Trimming took off 8 bases at V and 3 bases at J, with 22 bases between the two ends. The CDR3 covers 16 residues. The DNA for the CDR3 is TGTGCCAGCCACGGGAACAGGGGGACTACCAAAGAGACCCAGTACTTC. Amino acids: CASHGNRGTTKETQYF.

V is TRBV27 and J is TRBJ2-5; 11 nucleotides match TRBD2. The length of the CDR3 is 19 residues. The V and J ends lost 5 bases and 0 bases, in that order; junction bases with no gene match: 14. Germline assignment: CDR1 MNHEY and CDR2 SMNVEV (reference sequence). CDR3 residues: CASSPPLGTSGDNQETQYF. The CDR3 DNA sequence: TGTGCCAGCAGTCCTCCTCTGGGGACTAGCGGAGATAACCAAGAGACCCAGTACTTC.

The chain is built from TRBV7-2 and TRBJ2-1, with TRBD1 as a possible D gene (6 bases). Between the trimmed V and J ends, which lost 1 base and 6 bases, there was a span of 10 bases. In germline, CDR1 is SGHTA, CDR2 FQGNSA. The length of the CDR3 is 14 residues. The CDR3 DNA sequence: TGTGCCAGCAGCTTAGGGGGGCGCGGCAATGAGCAGTTCTTC. Translated: CASSLGGRGNEQFF.

This chain connects TRBV19 to TRBJ2-3; 11 nucleotides match TRBD1. The junction had 1 base not matched to a gene; V was cut back by 3 bases and J by 2 bases. Germline CDR1 and CDR2: LNHDA and SQIVND (reference sequence). The CDR3 loop spans 15 amino acids. The CDR3 coding sequence is TGTGCCAGTAGTATGGACAGGGGGCCCACAGATACGCAGTATTTT. It specifies CASSMDRGPTDTQYF.

The chain couples TRBV9 to TRBJ2-2, with D perhaps matching TRBD2 (6 bases). The germline V gene encodes CDR1 SGDLS and CDR2 YYNGEE. V lost 4 bases and J lost 4, with 14 bases in between. The CDR3 is made up of 15 amino acids. The CDR3 is CASSLGGGGTGELFF. The CDR3 DNA reads as TGTGCCAGCAGCCTGGGGGGAGGTGGCACCGGGGAGCTGTTTTTT.

The gene calls are TRBV7-9 and TRBJ1-4, with no clear D. The V gene's germline CDR1 is SEHNR and CDR2 FQNEAQ (reference sequence). The CDR3 contains 15 residues. The germline V and J ends were trimmed by 1 base and 7 bases, with 13 bases remaining between them. This CDR3 reads CASSLGGHLGEKLFF. CDR3 nucleotides: TGTGCCAGCAGCTTAGGAGGGCATCTTGGTGAAAAACTGTTTTTT.

The chain links TRBV5-4 to TRBJ2-7, with a possible D match to TRBD1 (5 bases). There are 14 residues in the CDR3. CDR1 and CDR2 (germline): SGHNT, YYREEE (reference sequence). V lost 2 bases, J lost 4 bases, and 13 bases lay in between. CDR3 residues: CASSFQGAAYEQYF. The CDR3 DNA is TGTGCCAGCAGCTTCCAGGGCGCGGCATACGAGCAGTACTTC.

J is TRBJ2-7 and V is TRBV28; D remains unclear. CDR1 is MDHEN, CDR2 SYDVKM, per germline. V lost 6 bases and J 4 bases, leaving 10 bases between the germline ends. The CDR3 extends over 12 amino acids. CDR3: CASRFISYEQYF. The CDR3 DNA follows: TGTGCCAGCAGATTTATATCTTACGAGCAGTACTTC.

The rearrangement joins TRBV2 to TRBJ2-7; 8 nucleotides align to TRBD1. Per germline, CDR1 SNHLY and CDR2 FYNNEI. Germline trimming cut 7 bases from V and 6 bases from J; bases unmatched to any gene: 14. This CDR3 is 15 amino acids long. In nucleotides, the CDR3 is TGTGCCAGCACGACGCAGGGGCAGGGGGCATTCGAGCAGTACTTC. Encoded protein: CASTTQGQGAFEQYF. The full variable domain, rest sourced from reference TRBV2 and TRBJ2-7, is EPEVTQTPSHQVTQMGQEVILRCVPISNHLYFYWYRQILGQKVEFLVSFYNNEISEKSEIFDDQFSVERPDGSNFTLKIRSTKLEDSAMYFCASTTQGQGAFEQYFGPGTRLTVT.

The chain joins TRBV7-2 to TRBJ2-3; D unclear. The CDR3 sequence is 12 residues long. Per the germline V gene, CDR1 is SGHTA and CDR2 is FQGNSA. Trimming cost V 3 bases and J 6 bases, with 7 bases left between them. The CDR3 reads CASSFFIDTQYF. The CDR3 region has the DNA TGTGCCAGCAGCTTCTTTATTGATACGCAGTATTTT.

V is TRBV30 and J is TRBJ2-5; TRBD2 might be the D (6 bases). Trimming shortened V by 8 bases and J by 2 bases, and 12 bases separated the two germline ends. The germline CDR1 and CDR2 sequences are GTSNPN and SVGIG (reference sequence). The CDR3 runs to 12 residues. The CDR3 sequence: CAGDSGQETQYF. DNA of the CDR3: TGTGCCGGGGATAGCGGACAAGAGACCCAGTACTTC. The variable domain in full, completed from reference TRBV30 and TRBJ2-5, reads SQTIHQWPATLVQPVGSPLSLECTVEGTSNPNLYWYRQAAGRGLQLLFYSVGIGQISSEVPQNLSASRPQDRQFILSSKKLLLSDSGFYLCAGDSGQETQYFGPGTRLLVL.

The CDR3, as DNA: TGTGCCAGCAGTCAAGGGGGGGAAGATTCACCCCTCCACTTT. Encoded protein: CASSQGGEDSPLHF. The genes are TRBV28 and TRBJ1-6, with D possibly being TRBD1 (6 bases). Germline V gene lookup returns CDR1 MDHEN and CDR2 SYDVKM. The V and J ends lost 5 bases and 8 bases respectively, with 13 bases between them. There are 14 residues in the CDR3.

This chain uses TRBV5-1 with TRBJ1-2, with TRBD1 matching over 8 bases. Trimming removed 4 bases from V and 1 base from J; junction bases left unmatched: 6. The CDR3 extends over 15 amino acids. Germline loops: CDR1 SGHRS, CDR2 YFSETQ. The CDR3: CASSTTGALNYGYTF. As DNA, the CDR3 is TGCGCCAGCAGCACGACAGGGGCTCTTAACTATGGCTACACCTTC.

This sequence joins TRBV30 and TRBJ1-2, with D uncertain. CDR1 GTSNPN and CDR2 SVGIG come from the germline V gene (reference sequence). The germline V and J ends were trimmed by 1 base and 4 bases, with 22 bases remaining between them. CDR3 length equals 17 residues. The chain's CDR3 is CAWSAPGVEGRGYGYTF. DNA of the CDR3: TGTGCCTGGAGTGCCCCCGGGGTAGAGGGCCGGGGCTATGGCTACACCTTC.

V is TRBV11-2 and J is TRBJ1-2, with a possible D match to TRBD1 (5 bases). CDR1 and CDR2 from the germline V gene are SGHAT and FQNNGV. The CDR3 totals 17 residues. V was clipped by 1 base and J by 3 bases, with 18 bases between them. CDR3 nucleotide sequence: TGTGCCAGCAGCTTAGGCTCTTGGGGGGGTGTCGACTATGGCTACACCTTC. Its protein is CASSLGSWGGVDYGYTF.

The chain couples TRBV4-1 to TRBJ2-1, with TRBD2 identical over 11 bases. Germline CDR1 and CDR2: MGHRA and YSYEKL. V was clipped by 0 bases and J by 3 bases; unmatched bases: 1. This CDR3 spans 16 amino acids. CDR3 DNA sequence: TGCGCCAGCAGCCAAGACGGGACTAGCGGCTACAATGAGCAGTTCTTC. Translation gives CASSQDGTSGYNEQFF.

The rearrangement joins TRBV15 to TRBJ1-1; D not resolved. This CDR3 comprises 13 residues. Germline V CDR1 and CDR2: LNHNV, YYDKDF (reference sequence). The V and J ends lost 0 bases and 2 bases respectively, with 4 bases between them. CDR3 in amino acids: CATSRDTNTEAFF. For the CDR3, the DNA is TGTGCCACCAGCAGAGATACTAACACTGAAGCTTTCTTT.

This chain uses TRBV6-5 with TRBJ1-4, with no clear D. V lost 5 bases, J lost 7 bases, and 11 bases lay in between. This CDR3 contains 13 residues. Germline-derived CDR1 and CDR2 are MNHEY and SVGAGI. CDR3 amino acids: CASSETRGEKLFF. Here the CDR3 DNA reads TGTGCCAGCAGTGAAACCCGGGGTGAAAAACTGTTTTTT.

The rearrangement uses TRBV5-1 and TRBJ1-1, with 9 bases lining up with TRBD1. Trimming removed 3 bases from V and 7 bases from J; junction bases left unmatched: 19. Germline V gene lookup returns CDR1 SGHRS and CDR2 YFSETQ. CDR3 size: 18 residues. The CDR3 loop reads CASSWSPRDRAADIEAFF. The CDR3 coding sequence is TGCGCCAGCAGCTGGTCTCCCCGGGACAGGGCGGCCGATATTGAAGCTTTCTTT.